This T cell receptor (beta chain) was obtained from a study of cytomegalovirus exposure and HLA in healthy donors (dated by TCRdb to between 2016 and 2019). In the study overall: In an earlier analysis of roughly 500 of the donors, around 300 Gb of sequence data and approximately 100 million unique TCR beta sequences from approximately 180 million T cells were reported. An early release covering 500 to 750 HLA-typed donors comprised approximately 290 gigabases of sequencing data and roughly 85 million unique TCR sequences. Among the roughly 410 genotyped donors, more than 70% belonged to the genetic ancestry cluster associated with self-reported Caucasian donors. The study aimed to test whether cataloging public T cell receptors could reveal signatures of past pathogen exposure. The study profiled the T cell repertoires of 550 to 700 subjects by immunosequencing and related them to cytomegalovirus serostatus. In addition to the first cohort of around 670 subjects, a separate validation cohort of under 150 different subjects was used. The study combined high-throughput TCR immunosequencing, statistical association of individual TCRs with disease status, and machine learning to predict cytomegalovirus infection status. A later analysis re-analyzed previously published TCR beta repertoires from about 600 donors and added high-resolution HLA genotyping to study TCR occurrence patterns. The later analysis used no new phenotypic data to find candidate immune exposures, relying instead on TCR beta sequences and their occurrence across donors. In an earlier analysis of 587 of the donors, high-throughput TCR beta sequencing was used to judge whether each TCR beta V gene segment behaved as functional or pseudogenic. Donor age, sex, ethnicity and CMV serostatus were compiled alongside the repertoire data. A later genetic analysis used genome-wide SNP genotypes for 398 of the 666 donors, treating that subset as a discovery cohort. All discovery cohort repertoires had been generated on a single sequencing platform. HLA typing covered class I and class II loci at four-digit resolution. The number of typed donors differed by locus: about 620-640 for A, B, C, DRB1 and DQB1; 500 to 550 for DQA1; around 580 for DPA1; and about 470 for DPB1. Roughly five DR-DQ haplotypes were handled as single units for association and clustering, since linkage in the cohort was strong. Across approximately 420 genotyped donors of the cohort, an average of about 240,000 unique TCR beta nucleotide sequences per donor were sequenced, and roughly a sixth of those sequences were non-productive.

The CDR3 holds 17 amino acids from the cysteine to the phenylalanine. The entry retains the CDR3 DNA only, 51 bases that are in frame from base 1. CDR1 MNHNS and CDR2 SASEGT are derived from the germline V gene. The junction shows trimming of 0 bases on V and 1 base on J, and the gene matches do not reach 5 bases of it. In total, roughly 710 healthy bone marrow donors made up the cohort. At the time of sampling, all cohort members were nominally healthy, though unrecorded immune exposures were likely present. The donor tested CMV seronegative, placing the donor among the 352 seronegative members of the cohort. Every donor gave a peripheral blood sample, and the peripheral blood mononuclear cells from that sample were used for TCR beta sequencing. Genomic DNA extraction from the blood cell samples was performed with the Qiagen DNeasy Blood Extraction Kit. What the study reported, not specific to this receptor: Compared with equally common non-associated chains, HLA-associated TCR beta chains in a later analysis were more clonally expanded and had lower generation probabilities. Across donors, most TCR sequences were observed very rarely, whereas some public TCRs were present in many individuals. A later genetic analysis associated a missense DCLRE1C variant with V-gene and J-gene trimming of TCR beta chains, and an independent cohort replicated the association. According to a later analysis, TCR association rates differed among HLA loci, with DRB1 alleles showing the most associated TCRs and HLA-C alleles showing the fewest. Correlated functional status among segregating V segments might be attributable to linkage disequilibrium, but an unknown experimental factor could not be ruled out. HLA typing was unavailable for some donors at each locus, so association tests used only the typed subset. Specific HLA alleles were associated with more than 15,000 TCR beta sequences at a false discovery rate of 0.05 in a later analysis. A further reported finding was that TCR beta sequences accurately predicted the HLA-A and HLA-B alleles for most subjects in the first cohort. Because the 87-base-pair reads could not distinguish some IMGT-functional V segments, including TRBV6-2 and TRBV6-3, those segments were excluded. When HLA alleles, especially DR and DQ, strongly co-occurred, attributing TCR associations to individual alleles was difficult. The classifier was reported to diagnose cytomegalovirus status with high specificity and sensitivity in both the original cohort and the validation cohort. Because counts were too low, seventeen rarely observed V segments, including chromosome 9 orphons, were excluded from the earlier analysis of some 590 of the donors. Compared with the approximately 600-donor mean, donors in an Asian-associated ancestry cluster had fewer N-insertions in productive TCRs, according to a later genetic analysis. Roughly uniform sequencing depth across donors was assumed in presence/absence analyses, although this assumption may not hold. The authors suggested that the approach could potentially be extended to other disease states and immunological phenotypes. In an earlier analysis of 587 of the donors, most TCR beta V segments were observed in productive rearrangements about 90% or about 30% of the time, broadly matching IMGT annotations. A group of highly shared sequence variants was considered likely to be a technical artifact of the sequencing pipeline. A total of roughly 160 TCR beta chains were listed by the study as associated with cytomegalovirus. CMV serostatus was the only immune exposure information available for the cohort. In a later analysis, several top co-occurrence clusters were reported to appear linked to parvovirus B19, influenza, CMV and Epstein-Barr virus. A few of the identified cytomegalovirus-associated TCR beta chains were confirmed in vitro to be specific for cytomegalovirus antigens. The cohort was sequenced for TCR beta chains only, and without alpha or paired-chain data the features that could be detected were limited. According to a later analysis, most CMV-associated TCR beta chains appeared to be HLA-restricted, and the HLA associations seemed to be driven largely by CMV exposure.

This clone was found once. What this receptor recognizes is not known. Within one base of it there is no much larger clone, and no base qualities were kept. Receptor amplification or capture employed the immunoSEQ multiplex PCR assay. The multiplex PCR relied on a mix of 60 forward primers for TCR Vbeta segments and 13 reverse primers for TCR Jbeta segments. Amplification of the CDR3 region of rearranged TCR beta genes was performed with a multiplex PCR assay on genomic DNA. Amplified TCR beta libraries were sequenced as 87-base-pair reads on the Illumina HiSeq System. Under the source paper's analysis protocol: A later analysis tallied roughly 78 million unique TCR beta chains across the 666 repertoires, and some 10 million of those chains were shared by two or more donors. A nearest-neighbor algorithm error-corrected the raw reads and collapsed the reads into unique sequences, merging closely related sequences to remove PCR and sequencing errors. Alignment of CDR3 sequences to IMGT reference sequences was used to assign V, D and J gene segments. For a sequence to be retained, a match of at least six nucleotides to both a V gene segment and a J gene segment was required. Rearrangements were classified as productive when the CDR3 lacked stop codons and remained in frame with V and J, and all other rearrangements were classified as non-productive. CDR3 was defined by IMGT convention, running from the second conserved V-encoded cysteine to the conserved J-encoded phenylalanine. In an earlier analysis of approximately 500 of the donors, sequences lacking an unambiguous match to a single V gene segment were excluded. An earlier analysis of several hundred of the donors called V segments functional above 56.7% productive rearrangements and segregating when the between-donor standard deviation exceeded 5%. A statistical classification framework was developed to diagnose cytomegalovirus status using the catalog of TCR beta chain sequences. V and J gene assignment, in a later analysis, came from comparing TCR nucleotide sequences with IMGT/GENE-DB human TR gene sequences. A later analysis assigned CDR3 sequences and most-parsimonious VDJ recombination scenarios with the TCRdist pipeline. A later analysis defined each TCR beta chain by its CDR3 amino acid sequence plus V-gene family, and excluded reads lacking a unique V-gene family. In a later analysis, approximately 590 highly shared, low-generation-probability nucleotide sequences were removed to address suspected cross-contamination and a sequencing artifact. For each public chain, a later analysis derived a clonal expansion index from normalized ranks of inferred template counts within each repertoire. A later analysis computed generation probabilities with a VDJ recombination model fitted to out-of-frame rearrangements, and checked the results against IGoR. In a later analysis, TCR-TCR, TCR-HLA and TCR-CMV co-occurrence was scored with hypergeometric tests, and a repertoire-size bias correction was applied to TCR pairs. In a later analysis, false discovery rates were estimated by permuting HLA or CMV assignments 20 times. In a later analysis, co-occurring TCRs were grouped using DBSCAN, with TCRdist sequence similarity added in when clustering inside HLA-allele-positive subsets. Co-occurrence clustering excluded repertoires with fewer than 30,000 or more than 120,000 public chains, plus five with anomalous nucleotide sharing. TCRdb obtained this table from immuneACCESS and retained in-frame rearrangements with V and J assigned. These tables miss some clones; where compared with another copy, unresolved V genes account for less than half of the shortfall, and the remainder is unexplained. The DNA gave D and trimming, while V, J and clone size come from that table. This sample holds approximately 74,000 clones; roughly 80% were observed only once. The top ten hold about 3.2% of the sample.

The V gene is TRBV6-1 and the J gene is TRBJ2-2, with 7 middle bases fitting TRBD2. The sample taken for sequencing was PBMCs. The receptor was isolated from a woman in her twenties or thirties in good health and CMV-seronegative. The base sequence is TGTGCCAGCAGTGAAGCGCCGGGCGGGGGGAACACCGGGGAGCTGTTTTTT. It is translated as CASSEAPGGGNTGELFF.